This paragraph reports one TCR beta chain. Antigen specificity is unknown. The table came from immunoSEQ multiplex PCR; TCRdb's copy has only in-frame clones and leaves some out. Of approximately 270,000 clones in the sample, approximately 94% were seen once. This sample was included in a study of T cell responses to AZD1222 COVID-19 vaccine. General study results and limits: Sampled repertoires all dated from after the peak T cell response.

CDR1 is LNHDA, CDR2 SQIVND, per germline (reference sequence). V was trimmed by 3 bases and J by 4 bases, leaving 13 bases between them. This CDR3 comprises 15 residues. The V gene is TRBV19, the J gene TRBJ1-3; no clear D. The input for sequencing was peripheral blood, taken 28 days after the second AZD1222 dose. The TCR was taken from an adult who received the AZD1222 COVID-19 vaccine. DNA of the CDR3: TGTGCCAGTAGTATGGACCCCGGAGCGGGAAACACCATATATTTT. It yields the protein CASSMDPGAGNTIYF. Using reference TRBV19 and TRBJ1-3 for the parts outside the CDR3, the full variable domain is DGGITQSPKYLFRKEGQNVTLSCEQNLNHDAMYWYRQDPGQGLRLIYYSQIVNDFQKGDIAEGYSVSREKKESFPLTVTSAQKNPTAFYLCASSMDPGAGNTIYFGEGSWLTVV.